Only a few counts were recorded for the clone carrying this T cell receptor beta chain. Its antigen is not known. The data belong to a study of beta chain features in type 1 diabetes. Findings and limits, study-wide: TCRB CDR3s from Type 1 diabetes patients were moderately but significantly shorter in all four CD4+ subsets. When VDJ junctions were examined, type 1 diabetes patients showed fewer insertions and more deletions. The analysis here could not establish whether HLA type shapes TCRB rearrangement. The naive, central memory and Treg TCRB repertoires showed an apparent similarity that was greater among patients than among healthy donors.

From germline, CDR1 is MGHDK and CDR2 SYGVNS. The V and J ends lost 3 bases and 5 bases, in that order; junction bases with no gene match: 9. This CDR3 contains 15 residues. The whole isolated RNA underwent reverse transcription, so sequencing captured expressed TCRB transcripts. Some clones are missing from TCRdb's copy, which holds only in-frame ones; the method was immunoSEQ multiplex PCR. The sample carries hundreds of thousands of clones, 25% to 35% recorded once. The receptor comes from a man aged 18 to 30 in good health. V and J are TRBV25-1 and TRBJ1-1; TRBD1 agrees at 7 bases. Sequenced input: naive CD4+ T cells from blood. CDR3 protein: CASSDRTTGETEAFF. The CDR3 DNA is TGTGCCAGCAGTGACCGGACCACAGGGGAAACTGAAGCTTTCTTT.